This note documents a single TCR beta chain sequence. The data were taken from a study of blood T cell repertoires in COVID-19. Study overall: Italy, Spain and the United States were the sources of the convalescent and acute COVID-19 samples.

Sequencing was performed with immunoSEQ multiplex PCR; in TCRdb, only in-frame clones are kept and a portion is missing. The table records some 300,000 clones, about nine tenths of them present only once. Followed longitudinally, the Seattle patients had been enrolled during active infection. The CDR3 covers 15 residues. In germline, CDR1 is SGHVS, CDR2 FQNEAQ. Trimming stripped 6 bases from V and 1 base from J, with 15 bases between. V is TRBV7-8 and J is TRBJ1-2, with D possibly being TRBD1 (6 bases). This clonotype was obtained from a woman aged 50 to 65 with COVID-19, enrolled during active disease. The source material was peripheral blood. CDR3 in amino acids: CASRAGTRNNYGYTF. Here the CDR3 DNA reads TGTGCCAGCAGGGCAGGGACAAGAAATAACTATGGCTACACCTTC.